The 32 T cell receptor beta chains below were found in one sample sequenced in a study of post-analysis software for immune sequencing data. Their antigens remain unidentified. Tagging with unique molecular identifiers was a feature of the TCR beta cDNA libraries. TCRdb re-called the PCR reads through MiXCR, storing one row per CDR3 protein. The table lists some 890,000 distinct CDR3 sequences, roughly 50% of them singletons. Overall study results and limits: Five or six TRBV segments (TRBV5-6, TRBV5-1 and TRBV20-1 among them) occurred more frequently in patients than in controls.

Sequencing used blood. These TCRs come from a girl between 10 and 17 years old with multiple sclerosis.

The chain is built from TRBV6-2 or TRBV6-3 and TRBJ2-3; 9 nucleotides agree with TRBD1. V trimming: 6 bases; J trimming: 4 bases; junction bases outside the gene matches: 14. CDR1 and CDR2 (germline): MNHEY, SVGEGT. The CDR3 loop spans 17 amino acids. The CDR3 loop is CASSSDLQGASPDTQYF. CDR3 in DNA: TGTGCCAGCAGCTCAGACCTACAGGGGGCCTCCCCAGATACGCAGTATTTT.

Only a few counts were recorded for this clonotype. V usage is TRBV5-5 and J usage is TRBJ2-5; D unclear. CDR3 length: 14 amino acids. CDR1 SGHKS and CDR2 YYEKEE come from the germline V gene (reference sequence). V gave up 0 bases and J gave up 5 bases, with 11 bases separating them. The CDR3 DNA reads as TGTGCCAGCAGCTTGGTCCGGGTGCGGGAGACCCAGTACTTC. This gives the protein CASSLVRVRETQYF.

CDR3 region: CASSYSGGQATKNVLTF. The CDR3 DNA reads TGTGCCAGCAGTTACTCGGGGGGACAGGCCACAAAGAACGTCCTGACTTTC. The J gene is TRBJ2-6, the V gene TRBV6-5; TRBD1 aligns across 8 bases. CDR3 size: 17 residues. Germline assignment: CDR1 MNHEY and CDR2 SVGAGI. V lost 0 bases to trimming and J lost 10 bases; unmatched junction nucleotides: 11.

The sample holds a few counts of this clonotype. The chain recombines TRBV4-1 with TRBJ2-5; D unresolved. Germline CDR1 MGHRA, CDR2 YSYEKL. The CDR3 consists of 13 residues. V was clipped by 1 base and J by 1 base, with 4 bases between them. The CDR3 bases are TGCGCCAGCAGCCAAGGCGTCCAAGAGACCCAGTACTTC. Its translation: CASSQGVQETQYF.

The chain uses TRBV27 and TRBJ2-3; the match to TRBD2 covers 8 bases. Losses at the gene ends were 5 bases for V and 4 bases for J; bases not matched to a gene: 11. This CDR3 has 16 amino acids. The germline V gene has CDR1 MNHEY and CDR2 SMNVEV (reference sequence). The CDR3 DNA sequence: TGTGCCAGCAGTCCCTCCCCAGCGGGAGTGTCAGATACGCAGTATTTT. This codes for CASSPSPAGVSDTQYF.

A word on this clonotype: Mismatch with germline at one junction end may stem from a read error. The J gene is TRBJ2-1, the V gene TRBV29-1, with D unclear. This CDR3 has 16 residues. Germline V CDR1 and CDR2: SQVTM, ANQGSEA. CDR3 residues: CSVYSFLTSSYSEQFF. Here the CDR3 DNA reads TGCAGCGTTTACTCCTTCCTTACCAGCTCCTACAGTGAGCAGTTCTTC.

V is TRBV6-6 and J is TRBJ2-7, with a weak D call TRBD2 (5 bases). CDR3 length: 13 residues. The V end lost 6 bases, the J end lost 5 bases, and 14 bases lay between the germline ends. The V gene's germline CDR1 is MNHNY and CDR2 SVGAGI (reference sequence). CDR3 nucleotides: TGTGCCAGCAGGGGGAGAGGGAAGGACGAGCAGTACTTC. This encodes CASRGRGKDEQYF.

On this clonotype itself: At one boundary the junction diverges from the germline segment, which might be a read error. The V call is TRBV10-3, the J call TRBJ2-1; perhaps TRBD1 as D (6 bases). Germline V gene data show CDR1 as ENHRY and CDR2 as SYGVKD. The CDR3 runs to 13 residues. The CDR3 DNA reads TGTGCCGTCAGTGAGTCTGAGGGGGATGAGCAGTTCTTC. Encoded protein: CAVSESEGDEQFF.

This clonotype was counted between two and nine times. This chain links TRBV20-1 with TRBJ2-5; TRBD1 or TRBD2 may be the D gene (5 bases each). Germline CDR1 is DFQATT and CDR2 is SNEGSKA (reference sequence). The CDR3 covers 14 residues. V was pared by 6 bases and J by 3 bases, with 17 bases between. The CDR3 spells CSAWGRSSEETQYF. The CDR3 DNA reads TGCAGTGCCTGGGGGAGATCGAGTGAAGAGACCCAGTACTTC.

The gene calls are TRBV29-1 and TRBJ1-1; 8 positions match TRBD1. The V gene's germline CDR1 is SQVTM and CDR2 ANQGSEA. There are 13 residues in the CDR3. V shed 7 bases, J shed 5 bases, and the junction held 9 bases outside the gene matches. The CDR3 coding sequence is TGCAGCGACAAAGGACAGGGAAGGACTGAAGCTTTCTTT. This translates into CSDKGQGRTEAFF.

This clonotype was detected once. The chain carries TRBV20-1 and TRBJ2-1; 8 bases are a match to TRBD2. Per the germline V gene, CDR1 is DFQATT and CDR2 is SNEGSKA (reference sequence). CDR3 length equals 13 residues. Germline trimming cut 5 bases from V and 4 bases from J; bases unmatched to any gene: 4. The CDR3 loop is CSAVLAEYNEQFF. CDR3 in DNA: TGCAGTGCTGTACTAGCGGAATACAATGAGCAGTTCTTC.

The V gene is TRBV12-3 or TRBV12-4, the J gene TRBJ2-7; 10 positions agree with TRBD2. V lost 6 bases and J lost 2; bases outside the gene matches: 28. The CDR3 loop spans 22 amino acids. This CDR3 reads CASRSSGRAFRAQTSSPYEQYF. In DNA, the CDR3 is TGTGCCAGCAGGTCGAGCGGGAGGGCCTTTCGAGCGCAGACCTCCAGCCCCTACGAGCAGTACTTC.

Here the CDR3 reads CASGQGGLGNTEAFF. CDR3 coding DNA: TGTGCCAGCGGACAGGGAGGCCTGGGGAACACTGAAGCTTTCTTT. J is TRBJ1-1 and V is TRBV6-6, with 8 positions matching TRBD1. V shed 8 bases, J shed 1 base, and the junction held 9 bases outside the gene matches. Germline V gene sequence: CDR1 MNHNY, CDR2 SVGAGI (reference sequence). CDR3 length: 15 residues.

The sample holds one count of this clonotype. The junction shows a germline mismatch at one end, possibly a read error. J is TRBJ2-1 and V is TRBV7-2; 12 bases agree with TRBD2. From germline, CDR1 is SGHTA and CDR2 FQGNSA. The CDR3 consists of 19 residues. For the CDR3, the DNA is TGTGCCAGCAGCGTAGCTCCTAGCGGGAGGGGAGGCCTTAAGAATGAGCAGTTCTTC. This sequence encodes CASSVAPSGRGGLKNEQFF.

The CDR3: CSVVVAYEQYF. Written as DNA, the CDR3 is TGCAGCGTTGTTGTAGCCTACGAGCAGTACTTC. The chain links TRBV29-1 to TRBJ2-7; D gene unclear. The ends were cut back, 4 bases at V and 2 bases at J, with 6 bases in the middle. The germline V gene has CDR1 SQVTM and CDR2 ANQGSEA. The CDR3 contains 11 residues.

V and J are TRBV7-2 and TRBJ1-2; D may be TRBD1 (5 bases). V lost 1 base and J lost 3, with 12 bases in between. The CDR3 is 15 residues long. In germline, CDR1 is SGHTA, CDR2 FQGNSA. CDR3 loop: CASSLVSSGDYGYTF. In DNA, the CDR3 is TGTGCCAGCAGCTTAGTTAGTTCGGGGGACTATGGCTACACCTTC.

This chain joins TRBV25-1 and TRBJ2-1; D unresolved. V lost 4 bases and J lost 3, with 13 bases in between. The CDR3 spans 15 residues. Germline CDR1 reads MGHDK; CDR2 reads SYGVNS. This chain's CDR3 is CASSGSVGNYNEQFF. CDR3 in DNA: TGTGCCAGCAGTGGCTCAGTGGGGAACTACAATGAGCAGTTCTTC.

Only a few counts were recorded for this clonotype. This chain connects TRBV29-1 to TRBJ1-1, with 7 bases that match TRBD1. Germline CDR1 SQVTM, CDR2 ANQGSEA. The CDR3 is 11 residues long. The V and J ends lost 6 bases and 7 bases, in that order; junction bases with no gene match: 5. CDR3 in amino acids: CSVQGESEAFF. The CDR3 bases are TGCAGCGTCCAGGGGGAGAGTGAAGCTTTCTTT.

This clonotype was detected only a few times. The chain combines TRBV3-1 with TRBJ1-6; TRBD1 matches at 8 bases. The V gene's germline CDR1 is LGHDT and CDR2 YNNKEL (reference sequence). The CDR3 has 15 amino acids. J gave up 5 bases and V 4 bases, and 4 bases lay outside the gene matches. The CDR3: CASSPRGRNNSPLHF. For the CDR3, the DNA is TGTGCCAGCAGCCCCAGGGGGCGAAATAATTCACCCCTCCACTTT.

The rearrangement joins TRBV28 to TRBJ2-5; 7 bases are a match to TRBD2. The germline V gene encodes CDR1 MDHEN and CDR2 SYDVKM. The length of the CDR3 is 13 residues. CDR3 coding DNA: TGTGCAGGCAGGAGGGAGGGTCAAGAGACCCAGTACTTC. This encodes CAGRREGQETQYF.

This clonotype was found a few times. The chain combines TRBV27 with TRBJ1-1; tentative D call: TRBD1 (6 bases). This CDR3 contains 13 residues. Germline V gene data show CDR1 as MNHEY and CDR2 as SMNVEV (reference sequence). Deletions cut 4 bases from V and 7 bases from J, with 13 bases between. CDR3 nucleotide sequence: TGTGCCAGCAGTTCAGGCAACAGGGTTGAAGCTTTCTTT. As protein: CASSSGNRVEAFF.

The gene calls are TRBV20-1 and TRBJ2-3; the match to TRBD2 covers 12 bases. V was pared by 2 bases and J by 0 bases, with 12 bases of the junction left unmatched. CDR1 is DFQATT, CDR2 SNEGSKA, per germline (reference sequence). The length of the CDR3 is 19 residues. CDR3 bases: TGCAGTGCTAGATCCGGACTAGCGGGAACCTTTTATAGCACAGATACGCAGTATTTT. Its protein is CSARSGLAGTFYSTDTQYF.

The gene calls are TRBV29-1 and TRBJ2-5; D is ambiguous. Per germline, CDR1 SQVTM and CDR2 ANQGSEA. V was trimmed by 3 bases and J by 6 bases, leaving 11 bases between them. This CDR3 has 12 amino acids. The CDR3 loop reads CSVDPIRQTQYF. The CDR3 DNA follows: TGCAGCGTTGATCCTATCCGACAGACCCAGTACTTC. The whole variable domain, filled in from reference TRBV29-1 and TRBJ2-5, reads SAVISQKPSRDICQRGTSLTIQCQVDSQVTMMFWYRQQPGQSLTLIATANQGSEATYESGFVIDKFPISRPNLTFSTLTVSNMSPEDSSIYLCSVDPIRQTQYFGPGTRLLVL.

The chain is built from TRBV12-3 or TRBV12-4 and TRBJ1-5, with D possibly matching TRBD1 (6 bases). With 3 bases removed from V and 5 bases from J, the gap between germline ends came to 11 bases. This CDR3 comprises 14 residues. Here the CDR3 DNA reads TGTGCCAGCAGTTTCACAGGGTTGGATCAGCCCCAGCATTTT. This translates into CASSFTGLDQPQHF.

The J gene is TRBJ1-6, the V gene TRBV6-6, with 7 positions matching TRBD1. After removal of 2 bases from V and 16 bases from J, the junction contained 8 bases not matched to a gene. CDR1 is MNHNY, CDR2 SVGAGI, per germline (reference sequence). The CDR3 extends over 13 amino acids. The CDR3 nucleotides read TGTGCCAGCAGTTACCCAACGGGACAGTTACTCCACTTT. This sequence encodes CASSYPTGQLLHF.

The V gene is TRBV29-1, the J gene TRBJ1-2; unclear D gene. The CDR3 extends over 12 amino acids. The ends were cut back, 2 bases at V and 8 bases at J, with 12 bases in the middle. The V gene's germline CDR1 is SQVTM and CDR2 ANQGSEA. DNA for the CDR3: TGCAGCGTTGAATCCCAGTTATGGGGCTACACCTTC. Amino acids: CSVESQLWGYTF.

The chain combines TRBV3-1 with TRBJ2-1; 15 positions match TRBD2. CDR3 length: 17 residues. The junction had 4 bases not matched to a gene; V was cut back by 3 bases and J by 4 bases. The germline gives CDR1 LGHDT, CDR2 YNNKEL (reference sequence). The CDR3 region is CASSHGTSGRWYNEQFF. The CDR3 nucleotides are TGTGCCAGCAGCCATGGGACTAGCGGGAGGTGGTACAATGAGCAGTTCTTC.

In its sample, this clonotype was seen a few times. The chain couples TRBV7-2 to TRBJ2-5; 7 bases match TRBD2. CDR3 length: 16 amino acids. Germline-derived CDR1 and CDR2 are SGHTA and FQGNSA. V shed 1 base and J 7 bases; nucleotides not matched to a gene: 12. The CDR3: CASSLGEGFPRGTQYF. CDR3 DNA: TGTGCCAGCAGCTTAGGGGAGGGCTTCCCCCGTGGGACCCAGTACTTC.

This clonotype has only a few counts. This chain's CDR3 is CSVEKGGYEQYF. CDR3 coding DNA: TGCAGCGTTGAAAAGGGTGGGTACGAGCAGTACTTC. The chain couples TRBV29-1 to TRBJ2-7, with D unclear. Trimming stripped 2 bases from V and 4 bases from J, with 9 bases between. CDR3 size: 12 residues. The germline CDR1 and CDR2 sequences are SQVTM and ANQGSEA.

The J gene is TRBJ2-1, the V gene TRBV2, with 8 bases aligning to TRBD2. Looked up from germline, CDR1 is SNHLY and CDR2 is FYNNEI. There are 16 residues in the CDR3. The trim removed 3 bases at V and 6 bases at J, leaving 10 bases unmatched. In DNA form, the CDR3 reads TGTGCCAGCAGTGAGGGTCCAGCGGGAGTGCCCAATGAGCAGTTCTTC. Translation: CASSEGPAGVPNEQFF.

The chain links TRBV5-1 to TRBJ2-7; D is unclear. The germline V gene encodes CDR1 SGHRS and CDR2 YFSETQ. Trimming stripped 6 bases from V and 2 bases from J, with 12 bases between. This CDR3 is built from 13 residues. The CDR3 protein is CASKEPGAYEQYF. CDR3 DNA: TGCGCCAGCAAGGAGCCAGGAGCCTACGAGCAGTACTTC.

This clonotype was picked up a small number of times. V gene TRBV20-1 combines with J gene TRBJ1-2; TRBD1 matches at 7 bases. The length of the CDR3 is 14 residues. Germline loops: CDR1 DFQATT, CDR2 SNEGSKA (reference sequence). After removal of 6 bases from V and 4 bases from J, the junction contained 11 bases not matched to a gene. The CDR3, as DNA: TGCAGTGCACAACTCACGACAGGGAGCTATGGCTACACCTTC. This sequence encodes CSAQLTTGSYGYTF.